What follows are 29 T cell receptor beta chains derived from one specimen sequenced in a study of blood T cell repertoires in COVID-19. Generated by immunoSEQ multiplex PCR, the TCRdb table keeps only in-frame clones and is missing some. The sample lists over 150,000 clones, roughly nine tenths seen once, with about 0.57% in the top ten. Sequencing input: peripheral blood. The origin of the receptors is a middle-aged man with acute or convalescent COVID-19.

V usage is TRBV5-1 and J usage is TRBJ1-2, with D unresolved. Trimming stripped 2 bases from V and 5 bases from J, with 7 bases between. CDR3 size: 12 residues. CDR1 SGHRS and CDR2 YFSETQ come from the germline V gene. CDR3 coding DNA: TGCGCCAGCAGCTTTCGGGGATATGGCTACACCTTC. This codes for CASSFRGYGYTF.

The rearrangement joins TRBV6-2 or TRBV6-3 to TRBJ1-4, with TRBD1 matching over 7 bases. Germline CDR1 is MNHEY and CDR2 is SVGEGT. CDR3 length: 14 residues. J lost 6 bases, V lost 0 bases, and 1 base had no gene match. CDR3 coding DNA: TGTGCCAGCAGTTACTCGGGGACAGATGAAAAACTGTTTTTT. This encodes CASSYSGTDEKLFF.

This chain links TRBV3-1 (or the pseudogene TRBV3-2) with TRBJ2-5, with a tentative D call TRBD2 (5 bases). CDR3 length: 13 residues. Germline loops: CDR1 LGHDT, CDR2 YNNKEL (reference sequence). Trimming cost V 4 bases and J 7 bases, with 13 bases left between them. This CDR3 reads CASSPLAPGTQYF. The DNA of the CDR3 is TGTGCCAGCAGCCCCCTAGCCCCGGGGACCCAGTACTTC.

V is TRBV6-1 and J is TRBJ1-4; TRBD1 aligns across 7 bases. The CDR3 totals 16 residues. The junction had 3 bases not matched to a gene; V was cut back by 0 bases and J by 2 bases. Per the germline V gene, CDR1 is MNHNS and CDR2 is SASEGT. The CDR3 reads CASSEAWGQTNEKLFF. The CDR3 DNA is TGTGCCAGCAGTGAAGCTTGGGGACAGACTAATGAAAAACTGTTTTTT.

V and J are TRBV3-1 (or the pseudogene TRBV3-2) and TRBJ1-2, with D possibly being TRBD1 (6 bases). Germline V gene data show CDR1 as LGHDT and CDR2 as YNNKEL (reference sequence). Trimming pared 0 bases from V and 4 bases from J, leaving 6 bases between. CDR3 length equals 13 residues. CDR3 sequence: CASSQEGAYGYTF. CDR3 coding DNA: TGTGCCAGCAGCCAAGAGGGGGCCTATGGCTACACCTTC.

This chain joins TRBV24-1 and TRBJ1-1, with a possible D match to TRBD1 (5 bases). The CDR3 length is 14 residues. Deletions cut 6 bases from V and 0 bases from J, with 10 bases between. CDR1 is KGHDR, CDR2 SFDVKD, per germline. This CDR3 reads CATSRGGMNTEAFF. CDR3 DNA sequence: TGTGCCACCAGTCGGGGGGGTATGAACACTGAAGCTTTCTTT.

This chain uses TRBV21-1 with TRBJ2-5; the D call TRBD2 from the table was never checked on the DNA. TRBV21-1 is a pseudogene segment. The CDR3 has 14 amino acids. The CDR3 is CARRLAGPSAPEYF. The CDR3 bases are TGTGCCCGTCGACTAGCGGGACCCTCAGCACCCGAGTACTTC.

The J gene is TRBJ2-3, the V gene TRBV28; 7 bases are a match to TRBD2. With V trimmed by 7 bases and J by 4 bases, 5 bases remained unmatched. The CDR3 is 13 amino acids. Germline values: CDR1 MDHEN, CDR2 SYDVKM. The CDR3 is CASTLGGADTQYF. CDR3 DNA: TGTGCCAGCACTCTGGGGGGGGCAGATACGCAGTATTTT.

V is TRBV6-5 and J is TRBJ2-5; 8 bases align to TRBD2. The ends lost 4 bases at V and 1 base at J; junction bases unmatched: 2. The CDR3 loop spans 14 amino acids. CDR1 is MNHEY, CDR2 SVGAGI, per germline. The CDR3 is CASSSAGVQETQYF. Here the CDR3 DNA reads TGTGCCAGCAGTTCAGCGGGGGTCCAAGAGACCCAGTACTTC.

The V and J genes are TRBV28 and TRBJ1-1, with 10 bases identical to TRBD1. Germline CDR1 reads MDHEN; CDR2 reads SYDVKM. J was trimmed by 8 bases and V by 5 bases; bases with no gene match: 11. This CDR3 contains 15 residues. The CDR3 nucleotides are TGTGCCAGCAGTGGGGGGACAGGGGCGGTGGCAGAAGCTTTCTTT. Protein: CASSGGTGAVAEAFF.

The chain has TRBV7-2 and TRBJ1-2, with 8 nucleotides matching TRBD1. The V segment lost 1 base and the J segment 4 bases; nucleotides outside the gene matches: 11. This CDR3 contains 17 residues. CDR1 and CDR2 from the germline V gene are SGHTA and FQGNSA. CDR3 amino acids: CASSLVIQGAVGYGYTF. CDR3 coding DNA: TGTGCCAGCAGCTTAGTTATCCAGGGGGCTGTGGGCTATGGCTACACCTTC.

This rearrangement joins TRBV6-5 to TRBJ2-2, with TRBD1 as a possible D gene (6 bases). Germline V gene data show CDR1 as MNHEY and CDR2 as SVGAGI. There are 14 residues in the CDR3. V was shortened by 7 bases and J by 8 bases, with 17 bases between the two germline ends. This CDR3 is CASTVTGGGGELFF. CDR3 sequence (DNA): TGTGCCAGCACCGTGACAGGTGGTGGTGGGGAGCTGTTTTTT.

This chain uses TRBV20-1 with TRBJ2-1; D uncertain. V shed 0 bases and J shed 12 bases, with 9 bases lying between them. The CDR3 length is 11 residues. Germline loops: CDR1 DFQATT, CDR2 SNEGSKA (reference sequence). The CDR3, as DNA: TGCAGTGCTAGAGAAGTAGTGGTGCAGTTCTTC. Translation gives CSAREVVVQFF.

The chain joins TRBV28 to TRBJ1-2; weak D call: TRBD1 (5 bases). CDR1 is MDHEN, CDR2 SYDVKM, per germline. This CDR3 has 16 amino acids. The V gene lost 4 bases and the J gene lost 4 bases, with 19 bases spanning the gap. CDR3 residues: CASSSPPDITIYGYTF. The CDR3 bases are TGTGCCAGCAGTTCCCCCCCGGACATTACCATCTATGGCTACACCTTC.

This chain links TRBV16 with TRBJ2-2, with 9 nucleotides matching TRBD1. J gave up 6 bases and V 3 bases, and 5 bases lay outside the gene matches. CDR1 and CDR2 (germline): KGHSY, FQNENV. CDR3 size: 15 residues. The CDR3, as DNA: TGTGCCAGCAGCCAGGACAGGGGCTCGGCCGGGGAGCTGTTTTTT. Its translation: CASSQDRGSAGELFF.

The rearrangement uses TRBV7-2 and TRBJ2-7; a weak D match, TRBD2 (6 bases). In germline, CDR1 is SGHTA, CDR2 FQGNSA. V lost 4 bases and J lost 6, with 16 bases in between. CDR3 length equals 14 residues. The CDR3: CASSSYAVGGEQYV. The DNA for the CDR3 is TGTGCCAGCAGCTCATACGCAGTGGGAGGCGAGCAGTACGTC.

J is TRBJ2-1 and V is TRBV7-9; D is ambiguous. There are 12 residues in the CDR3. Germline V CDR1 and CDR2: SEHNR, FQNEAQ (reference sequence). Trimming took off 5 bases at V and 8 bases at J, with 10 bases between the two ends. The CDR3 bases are TGTGCCAGCAGCCCGCAGTCCTATGAGCAGTTCTTC. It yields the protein CASSPQSYEQFF. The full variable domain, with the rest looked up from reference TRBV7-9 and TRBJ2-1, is DTGVSQNPRHKITKRGQNVTFRCDPISEHNRLYWYRQTLGQGPEFLTYFQNEAQLEKSRLLSDRFSAERPKGSFSTLEIQRTEQGDSAMYLCASSPQSYEQFFGPGTRLTVL.

The CDR3 sequence: CASSYYQKNQPQHF. CDR3 sequence (DNA): TGTGCCAGCAGTTACTACCAGAAAAATCAGCCCCAGCATTTT. This chain joins TRBV6-5 and TRBJ1-5; no reliable D call. Trimming cost V 1 base and J 4 bases, with 8 bases left between them. This CDR3 comprises 14 residues. From germline, CDR1 is MNHEY and CDR2 SVGAGI.

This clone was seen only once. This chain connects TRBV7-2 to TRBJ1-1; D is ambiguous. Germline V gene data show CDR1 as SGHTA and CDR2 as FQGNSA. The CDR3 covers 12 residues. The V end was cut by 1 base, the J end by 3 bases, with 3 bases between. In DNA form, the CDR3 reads TGTGCCAGCAGCTTAGTAGACACTGAAGCTTTCTTT. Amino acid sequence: CASSLVDTEAFF.

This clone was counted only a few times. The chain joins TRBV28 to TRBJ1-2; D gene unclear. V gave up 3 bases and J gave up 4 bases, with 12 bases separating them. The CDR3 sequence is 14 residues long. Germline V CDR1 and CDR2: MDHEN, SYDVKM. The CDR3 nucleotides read TGTGCCAGCAGTTTGATGGGCAACGTCTATGGCTACACCTTC. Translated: CASSLMGNVYGYTF.

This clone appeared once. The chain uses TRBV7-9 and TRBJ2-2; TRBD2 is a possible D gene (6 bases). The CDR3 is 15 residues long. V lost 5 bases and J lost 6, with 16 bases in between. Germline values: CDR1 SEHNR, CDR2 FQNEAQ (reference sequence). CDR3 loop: CASSRVREVAGELFF. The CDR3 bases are TGTGCCAGCAGCCGTGTTAGGGAGGTTGCCGGGGAGCTGTTTTTT. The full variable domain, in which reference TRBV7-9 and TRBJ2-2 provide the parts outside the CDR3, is DTGVSQNPRHKITKRGQNVTFRCDPISEHNRLYWYRQTLGQGPEFLTYFQNEAQLEKSRLLSDRFSAERPKGSFSTLEIQRTEQGDSAMYLCASSRVREVAGELFFGEGSRLTVL.

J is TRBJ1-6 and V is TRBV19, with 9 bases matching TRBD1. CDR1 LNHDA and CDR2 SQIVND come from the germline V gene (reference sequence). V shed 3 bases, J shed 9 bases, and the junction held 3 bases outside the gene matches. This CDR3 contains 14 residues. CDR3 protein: CASSIRQGGSPLHF. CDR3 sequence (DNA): TGTGCCAGTAGTATTCGACAGGGGGGTTCACCCCTCCACTTT.

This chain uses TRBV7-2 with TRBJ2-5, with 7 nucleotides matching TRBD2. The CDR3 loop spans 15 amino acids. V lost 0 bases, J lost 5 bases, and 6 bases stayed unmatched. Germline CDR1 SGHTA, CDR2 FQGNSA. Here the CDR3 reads CASSLAGGTRETQYF. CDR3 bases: TGTGCCAGCAGCTTAGCGGGAGGGACGAGGGAGACCCAGTACTTC. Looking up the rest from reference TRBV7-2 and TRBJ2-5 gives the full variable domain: GAGVSQSPSNKVTEKGKDVELRCDPISGHTALYWYRQSLGQGLEFLIYFQGNSAPDKSGLPSDRFSAERTGGSVSTLTIQRTQQEDSAVYLCASSLAGGTRETQYFGPGTRLLVL.

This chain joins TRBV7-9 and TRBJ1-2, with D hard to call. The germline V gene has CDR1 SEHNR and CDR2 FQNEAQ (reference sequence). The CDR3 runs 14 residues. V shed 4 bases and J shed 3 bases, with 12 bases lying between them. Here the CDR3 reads CASSSIQRDYGYTF. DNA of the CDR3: TGTGCCAGCAGCTCGATACAGAGAGACTATGGCTACACCTTC.

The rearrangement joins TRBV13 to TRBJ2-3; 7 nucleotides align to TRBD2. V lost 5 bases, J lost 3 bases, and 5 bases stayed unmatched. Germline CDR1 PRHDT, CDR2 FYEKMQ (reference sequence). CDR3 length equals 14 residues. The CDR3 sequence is CASSAGTKTDTQYF. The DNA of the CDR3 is TGTGCCAGCAGCGCTGGGACTAAGACAGATACGCAGTATTTT.

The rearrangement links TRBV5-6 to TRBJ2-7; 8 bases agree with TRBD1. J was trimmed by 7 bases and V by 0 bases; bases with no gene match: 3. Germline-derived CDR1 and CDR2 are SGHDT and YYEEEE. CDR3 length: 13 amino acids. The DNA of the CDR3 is TGTGCCAGCAGCTTGGGACAGGGGAAGGAGCAGTACGTC. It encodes CASSLGQGKEQYV.

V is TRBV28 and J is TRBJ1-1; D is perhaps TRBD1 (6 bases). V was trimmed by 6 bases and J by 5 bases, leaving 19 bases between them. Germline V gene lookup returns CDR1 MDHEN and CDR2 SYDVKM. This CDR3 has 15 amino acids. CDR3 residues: CASRPHRVGETEAFF. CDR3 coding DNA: TGTGCCAGCAGGCCTCACAGGGTAGGAGAGACTGAAGCTTTCTTT.

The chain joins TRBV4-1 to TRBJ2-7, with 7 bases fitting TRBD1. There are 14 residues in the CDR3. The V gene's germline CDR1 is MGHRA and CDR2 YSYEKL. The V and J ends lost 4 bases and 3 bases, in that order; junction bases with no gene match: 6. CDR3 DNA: TGCGCCAGCAGCCCGACAGGGAGAATCTACGAGCAGTACTTC. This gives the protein CASSPTGRIYEQYF.

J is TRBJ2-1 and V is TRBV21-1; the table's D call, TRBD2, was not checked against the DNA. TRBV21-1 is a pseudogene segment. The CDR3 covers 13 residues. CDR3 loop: CASSLGGWHGQFF. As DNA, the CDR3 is TGTGCCAGCAGCCTTGGCGGGTGGCATGGGCAGTTCTTC.